Each of the 9 T cell receptor beta chains below was sequenced from the same sample in a study of lymphopenia after photon versus proton radiotherapy. Method: immunoSEQ multiplex PCR; TCRdb's copy keeps in-frame clones and lacks some. The sample gives 150,000 to 200,000 clones, more than 85% of which show up once; 4% to 5% is in the top ten. Material: peripheral blood, obtained from a patient treated with photon-based radiotherapy. These receptors were taken from a man aged 45-60 years with gastric cancer.

CDR3 protein: CASSRSARNEKLFF. The CDR3 DNA follows: TGTGCCAGCAGCAGATCCGCCCGGAATGAAAAACTGTTTTTT. This chain links TRBV2 with TRBJ1-4; D ambiguous. V lost 6 bases, J lost 5 bases, and 13 bases lay in between. CDR1 is SNHLY and CDR2 is FYNNEI in the germline V gene. The CDR3 spans 14 residues.

The chain's CDR3 is CASSPTWGQNSETQYF. CDR3 nucleotide sequence: TGTGCCAGCAGTCCCACTTGGGGGCAGAATTCGGAGACCCAGTACTTC. The chain has TRBV28 and TRBJ2-5; weak D call: TRBD1 (6 bases). In germline, CDR1 is MDHEN, CDR2 SYDVKM. This CDR3 is built from 16 residues. With 5 bases removed from V and 5 bases from J, the gap between germline ends came to 21 bases.

The rearrangement joins TRBV20-1 to TRBJ1-1; no definite D call. There are 10 residues in the CDR3. The ends were cut back, 5 bases at V and 1 base at J, with 2 bases in the middle. Looked up from germline, CDR1 is DFQATT and CDR2 is SNEGSKA (reference sequence). Here the CDR3 DNA reads TGCAGTGCTGGGAACACTGAAGCTTTCTTT. Encoded protein: CSAGNTEAFF.

The rearrangement joins TRBV6-6 to TRBJ1-5, with TRBD1 matching 9 bases. V shed 6 bases, J shed 6 bases, and the junction held 6 bases outside the gene matches. Germline CDR1 MNHNY, CDR2 SVGAGI (reference sequence). The CDR3 has 14 residues. CDR3 nucleotides: TGTGCCAGCAGGGGGACAGGGATGAGTCAGCCCCAGCATTTT. Residues: CASRGTGMSQPQHF.

This chain connects TRBV7-8 to TRBJ2-1; no firm D call. This CDR3 is built from 15 residues. Germline V lookup: CDR1 SGHVS, CDR2 FQNEAQ. Trimming shortened V by 2 bases and J by 0 bases, and 8 bases separated the two germline ends. CDR3 nucleotides: TGTGCCAGCAGCTTATCGGCGACCTCCTACAATGAGCAGTTCTTC. This translates into CASSLSATSYNEQFF.

The chain is built from TRBV27 and TRBJ2-1; the D is unclear. Germline CDR1 is MNHEY and CDR2 is SMNVEV (reference sequence). CDR3 length: 12 amino acids. Trimming removed 8 bases at V and 9 bases at J, with 14 bases between. The CDR3 reads CASSDVGPEQFF. CDR3 DNA sequence: TGTGCCAGCTCGGACGTCGGCCCTGAGCAGTTCTTC.

The chain combines TRBV28 with TRBJ1-4; TRBD1 agrees at 8 bases. This CDR3 contains 15 residues. Per germline, CDR1 MDHEN and CDR2 SYDVKM. The V and J ends lost 5 bases and 2 bases, in that order; junction bases with no gene match: 4. In DNA form, the CDR3 reads TGTGCCAGCAGTATCGACAGGGGCACTAATGAAAAACTGTTTTTT. Translated, it gives CASSIDRGTNEKLFF. The full variable domain, completed using reference TRBV28 and TRBJ1-4, is DVKVTQSSRYLVKRTGEKVFLECVQDMDHENMFWYRQDPGLGLRLIYFSYDVKMKEKGDIPEGYSVSREKKERFSLILESASTNQTSMYLCASSIDRGTNEKLFFGSGTQLSVL.

The chain uses TRBV6-1 and TRBJ2-1, with 8 bases aligning to TRBD1. This CDR3 is built from 12 residues. Germline trimming cut 8 bases from V and 7 bases from J; bases unmatched to any gene: 4. Germline loops: CDR1 MNHNS, CDR2 SASEGT. The DNA of the CDR3 is TGTGCCAGCTACCGACAGGGGAATGAGCAGTTCTTC. It codes for CASYRQGNEQFF.

The genes are TRBV7-9 and TRBJ1-2, with a tentative D call TRBD1 (5 bases). Trimming took 7 bases from V and 1 from J, leaving 13 bases between them. Germline V gene lookup returns CDR1 SEHNR and CDR2 FQNEAQ (reference sequence). The CDR3 length is 14 residues. This CDR3 reads CASTLLGVNYGYTF. DNA for the CDR3: TGTGCCAGCACCCTTTTGGGGGTTAACTATGGCTACACCTTC.